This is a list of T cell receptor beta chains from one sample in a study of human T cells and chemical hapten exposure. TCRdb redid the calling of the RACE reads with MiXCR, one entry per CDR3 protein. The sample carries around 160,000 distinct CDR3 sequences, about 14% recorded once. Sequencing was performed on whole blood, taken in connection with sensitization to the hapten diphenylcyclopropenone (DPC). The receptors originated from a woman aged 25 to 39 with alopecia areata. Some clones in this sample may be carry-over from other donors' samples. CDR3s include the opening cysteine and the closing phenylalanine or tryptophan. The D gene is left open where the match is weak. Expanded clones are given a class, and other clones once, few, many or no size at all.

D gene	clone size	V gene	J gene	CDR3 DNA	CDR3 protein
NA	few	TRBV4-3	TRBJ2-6	TGCGCCAGCAGCCAAGAGGGTTCTGGGGCCAACGTCCTGACTTTC	CASSQEGSGANVLTF
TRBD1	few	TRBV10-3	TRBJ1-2	TGTGCCATCAGTGTGGGGACAGGGGGCAGAGGCTATGGCTACACCTTC	CAISVGTGGRGYGYTF
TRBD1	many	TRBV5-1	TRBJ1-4	TGCGCCAGCAGCTTATACAGGGGGCTGAGTGAAAAACTGTTTTTT	CASSLYRGLSEKLFF
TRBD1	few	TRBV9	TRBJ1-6	TGTGCCAGCAGCGCGACAGGGACGAGTAATTCACCCCTCCACTTT	CASSATGTSNSPLHF
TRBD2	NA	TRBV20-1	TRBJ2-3	TGCAGTGCTAGACTCGGACTAGCGGGGGCAGATACGCAGTATTTT	CSARLGLAGADTQYF
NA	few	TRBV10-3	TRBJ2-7	TGTGCCATCGGTCTGGAGACCTCCTACGAGCAGTACTTC	CAIGLETSYEQYF
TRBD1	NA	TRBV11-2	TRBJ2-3	TGTGCCAGCAGCTTTCGACAGGGGGCCCAAGATACGCAGTATTTT	CASSFRQGAQDTQYF
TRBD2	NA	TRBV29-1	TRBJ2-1	TGCAGCGCCACGACTTTAGCGGGGGGCCAGAGCTCCTACAATGAGCAGTTCTTC	CSATTLAGGQSSYNEQFF
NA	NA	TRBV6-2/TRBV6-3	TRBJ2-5	TGTGCCAGCAGTGGGGAGACCCAGTACTTC	CASSGETQYF
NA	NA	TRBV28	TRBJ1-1	TGTGCCAGCAGCAGAGTGAACACTGAAGCTTTCTTT	CASSRVNTEAFF
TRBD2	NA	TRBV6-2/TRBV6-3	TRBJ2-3	TGTGCCAGCAGTTACGGACTAGCGGGGAGCACAGATACGCAGTATTTT	CASSYGLAGSTDTQYF
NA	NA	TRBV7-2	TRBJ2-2	TGTGCCAGCAGCCAGGCCCGGGAGCTGTTTTTT	CASSQARELFF
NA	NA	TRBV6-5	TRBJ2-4	TGTGCCAGCAGCCAAAACCGGGACCTTCAGTACTTC	CASSQNRDLQYF
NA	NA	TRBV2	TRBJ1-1	TGTGCCAGCAGTGCCGCGGGGGGCTGGAGCACTGAAGCTTTCTTT	CASSAAGGWSTEAFF
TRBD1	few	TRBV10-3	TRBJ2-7	TGTGCCATCAAGGAACAGGGGGAACCCTACGAGCAGTACTTC	CAIKEQGEPYEQYF
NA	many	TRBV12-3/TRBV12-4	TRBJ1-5	TGTGCCAGCAGTTTTCTGGATCAGCCCCAGCATTTT	CASSFLDQPQHF
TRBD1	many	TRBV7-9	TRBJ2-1	TGTGCCAGCAGCCAAGACAGGGACAATGAGCAGTTCTTC	CASSQDRDNEQFF
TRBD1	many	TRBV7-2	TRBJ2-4	TGTGCCAGCAGCTCAAGCTCAGGGGGCGTAGCCAAAAACATTCAGTACTTC	CASSSSSGGVAKNIQYF
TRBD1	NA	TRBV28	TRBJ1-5	TGTGCCAGCAGCCCTTCACAGGGGGGTCGACAGCCCCAGCATTTT	CASSPSQGGRQPQHF
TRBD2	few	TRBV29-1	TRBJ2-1	TGCAGCTTAATAGCGGGAGGGGACTACAATGAGCAGTTCTTC	CSLIAGGDYNEQFF
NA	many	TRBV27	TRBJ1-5	TGTGCCAGCCAACAGGAACGGGATAATCAGCCCCAGCATTTT	CASQQERDNQPQHF
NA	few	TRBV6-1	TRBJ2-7	TGTGCCAGCAGTGTGGAGTTCGGACGCCTGCTGTACGAGCAGTACTTC	CASSVEFGRLLYEQYF
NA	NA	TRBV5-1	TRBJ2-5	TGCGCCAGCAGGGCACAGGGAGGTGAAGAGACCCAGTACTTC	CASRAQGGEETQYF
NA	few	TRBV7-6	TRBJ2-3	TGTGCCAGCAGCTTACAACCCAGGGAAGATACGCAGTATTTT	CASSLQPREDTQYF
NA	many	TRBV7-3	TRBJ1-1	TGTGCCAGCAGCTTAGCGGGTGGCAAGATGAACACTGAAGCTTTCTTT	CASSLAGGKMNTEAFF
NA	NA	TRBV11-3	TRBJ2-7	TGTGCCAGCAGCTTAGATGGAACAGGCGACTTCTACGAGCAGTACTTC	CASSLDGTGDFYEQYF
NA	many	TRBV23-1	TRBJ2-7	TGCGCCAGCAGTCAATCCTACGAGCAGTACTTC	CASSQSYEQYF
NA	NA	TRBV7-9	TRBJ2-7	TGTGCCAGCAGCTCCCCGGACAGCAGTAAAAATTACGAGCAGTACTTC	CASSSPDSSKNYEQYF
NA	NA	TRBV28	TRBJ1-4	TGTGCCAGCACCGCCGTCGGGGAAAAACTGTTTTTT	CASTAVGEKLFF
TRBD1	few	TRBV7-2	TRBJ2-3	TGTGCCAGCAGCATCGCAGGGGGCCGCACAGATACGCAGTATTTT	CASSIAGGRTDTQYF
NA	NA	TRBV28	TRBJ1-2	TGTGCCAGCTTAATCACTAACTATGGCTACACCTTC	CASLITNYGYTF
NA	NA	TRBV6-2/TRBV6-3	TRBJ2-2	TGTGCCAGCAGTTACCCACTATCGAACACCGGGGAGCTGTTTTTT	CASSYPLSNTGELFF
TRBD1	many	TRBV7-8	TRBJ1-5	TGTGCCAGCAGCTCGACAGGGCCTGGGGAGCCCCAGCATTTT	CASSSTGPGEPQHF
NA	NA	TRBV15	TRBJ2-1	TGTGCCACCAGCAGCGTCGGGAGTTACAATGAGCAGTTCTTC	CATSSVGSYNEQFF
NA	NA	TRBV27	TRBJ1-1	TGTGCCAGCTGGGGCCCCGGCACTGAAGCTTTCTTT	CASWGPGTEAFF
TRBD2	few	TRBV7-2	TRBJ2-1	TGTGCCAGCAGCCGACCGGGACTAAAGAACAATGAGCAGTTCTTC	CASSRPGLKNNEQFF